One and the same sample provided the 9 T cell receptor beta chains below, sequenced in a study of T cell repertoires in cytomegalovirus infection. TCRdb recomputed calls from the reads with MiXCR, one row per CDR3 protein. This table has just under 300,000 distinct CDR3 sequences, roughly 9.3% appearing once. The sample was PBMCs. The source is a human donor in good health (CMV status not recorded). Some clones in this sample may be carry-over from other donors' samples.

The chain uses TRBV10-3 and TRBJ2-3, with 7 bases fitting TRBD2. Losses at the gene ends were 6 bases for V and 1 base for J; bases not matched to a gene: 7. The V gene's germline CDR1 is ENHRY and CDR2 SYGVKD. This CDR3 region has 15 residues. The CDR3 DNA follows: TGTGCCATCAGGGGGACGGCGGGGGGCACAGATACGCAGTATTTT. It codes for CAIRGTAGGTDTQYF.

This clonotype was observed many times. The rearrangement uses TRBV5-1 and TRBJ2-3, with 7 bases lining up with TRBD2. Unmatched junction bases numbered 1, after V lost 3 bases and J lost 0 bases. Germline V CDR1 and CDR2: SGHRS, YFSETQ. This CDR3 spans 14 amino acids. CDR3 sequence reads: CASSWRGSTDTQYF. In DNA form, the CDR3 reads TGCGCCAGCAGCTGGCGGGGGAGCACAGATACGCAGTATTTT.

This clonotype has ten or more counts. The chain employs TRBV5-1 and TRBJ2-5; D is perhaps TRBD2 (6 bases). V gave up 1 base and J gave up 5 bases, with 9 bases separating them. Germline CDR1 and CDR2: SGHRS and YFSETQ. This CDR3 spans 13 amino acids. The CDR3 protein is CASSLWGDETQYF. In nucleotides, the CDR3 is TGCGCCAGCAGCTTGTGGGGGGATGAGACCCAGTACTTC. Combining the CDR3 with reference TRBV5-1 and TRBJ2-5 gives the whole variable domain KAGVTQTPRYLIKTRGQQVTLSCSPISGHRSVSWYQQTPGQGLQFLFEYFSETQRNKGNFPGRFSGRQFSNSRSEMNVSTLELGDSALYLCASSLWGDETQYFGPGTRLLVL.

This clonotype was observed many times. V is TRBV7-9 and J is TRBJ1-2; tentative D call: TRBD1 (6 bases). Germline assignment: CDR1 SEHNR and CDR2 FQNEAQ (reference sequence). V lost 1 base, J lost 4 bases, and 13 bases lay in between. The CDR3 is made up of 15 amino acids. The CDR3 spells CASSLGQEGFYGYTF. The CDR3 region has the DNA TGTGCCAGCAGCTTAGGACAGGAGGGATTCTATGGCTACACCTTC. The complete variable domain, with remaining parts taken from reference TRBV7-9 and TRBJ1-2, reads DTGVSQNPRHKITKRGQNVTFRCDPISEHNRLYWYRQTLGQGPEFLTYFQNEAQLEKSRLLSDRFSAERPKGSFSTLEIQRTEQGDSAMYLCASSLGQEGFYGYTFGSGTRLTVV.

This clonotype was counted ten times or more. The CDR3 region is CASSLRLTEAFF. The CDR3 nucleotides read TGCGCCAGCAGTCTGAGGTTAACTGAAGCTTTCTTT. This chain connects TRBV10-2 to TRBJ1-1, with D unclear. Germline CDR1 and CDR2: WSHSY and SAAADI. The V and J ends lost 5 bases and 5 bases respectively, with 9 bases between them. The CDR3 covers 12 residues.

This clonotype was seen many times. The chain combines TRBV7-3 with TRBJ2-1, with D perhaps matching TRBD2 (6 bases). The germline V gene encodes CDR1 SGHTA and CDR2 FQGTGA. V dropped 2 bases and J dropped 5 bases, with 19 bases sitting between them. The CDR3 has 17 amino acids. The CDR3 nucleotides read TGTGCCAGCAGCTTAGGGTTTGGGGGGAAAGGGAACAATGAGCAGTTCTTC. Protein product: CASSLGFGGKGNNEQFF.

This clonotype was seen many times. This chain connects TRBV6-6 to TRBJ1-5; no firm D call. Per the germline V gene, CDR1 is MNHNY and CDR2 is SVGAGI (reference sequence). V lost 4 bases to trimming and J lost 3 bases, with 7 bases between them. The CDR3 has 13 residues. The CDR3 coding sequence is TGTGCCAGCAGTTTTGGATTCAATCAGCCCCAGCATTTT. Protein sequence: CASSFGFNQPQHF.

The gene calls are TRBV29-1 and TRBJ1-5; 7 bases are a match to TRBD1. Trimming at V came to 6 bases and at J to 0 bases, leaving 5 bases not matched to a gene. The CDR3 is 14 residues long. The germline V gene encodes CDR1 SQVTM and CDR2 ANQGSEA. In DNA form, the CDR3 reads TGCAGCGTCGCAGGGGGTCATAGCAATCAGCCCCAGCATTTT. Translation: CSVAGGHSNQPQHF.

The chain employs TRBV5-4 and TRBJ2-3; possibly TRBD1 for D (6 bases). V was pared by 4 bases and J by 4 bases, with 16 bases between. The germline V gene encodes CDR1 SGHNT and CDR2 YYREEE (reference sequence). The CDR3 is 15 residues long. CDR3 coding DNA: TGTGCCAGCAGCACAGGGCCAGGGGTTGCAGATACGCAGTATTTT. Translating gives CASSTGPGVADTQYF.